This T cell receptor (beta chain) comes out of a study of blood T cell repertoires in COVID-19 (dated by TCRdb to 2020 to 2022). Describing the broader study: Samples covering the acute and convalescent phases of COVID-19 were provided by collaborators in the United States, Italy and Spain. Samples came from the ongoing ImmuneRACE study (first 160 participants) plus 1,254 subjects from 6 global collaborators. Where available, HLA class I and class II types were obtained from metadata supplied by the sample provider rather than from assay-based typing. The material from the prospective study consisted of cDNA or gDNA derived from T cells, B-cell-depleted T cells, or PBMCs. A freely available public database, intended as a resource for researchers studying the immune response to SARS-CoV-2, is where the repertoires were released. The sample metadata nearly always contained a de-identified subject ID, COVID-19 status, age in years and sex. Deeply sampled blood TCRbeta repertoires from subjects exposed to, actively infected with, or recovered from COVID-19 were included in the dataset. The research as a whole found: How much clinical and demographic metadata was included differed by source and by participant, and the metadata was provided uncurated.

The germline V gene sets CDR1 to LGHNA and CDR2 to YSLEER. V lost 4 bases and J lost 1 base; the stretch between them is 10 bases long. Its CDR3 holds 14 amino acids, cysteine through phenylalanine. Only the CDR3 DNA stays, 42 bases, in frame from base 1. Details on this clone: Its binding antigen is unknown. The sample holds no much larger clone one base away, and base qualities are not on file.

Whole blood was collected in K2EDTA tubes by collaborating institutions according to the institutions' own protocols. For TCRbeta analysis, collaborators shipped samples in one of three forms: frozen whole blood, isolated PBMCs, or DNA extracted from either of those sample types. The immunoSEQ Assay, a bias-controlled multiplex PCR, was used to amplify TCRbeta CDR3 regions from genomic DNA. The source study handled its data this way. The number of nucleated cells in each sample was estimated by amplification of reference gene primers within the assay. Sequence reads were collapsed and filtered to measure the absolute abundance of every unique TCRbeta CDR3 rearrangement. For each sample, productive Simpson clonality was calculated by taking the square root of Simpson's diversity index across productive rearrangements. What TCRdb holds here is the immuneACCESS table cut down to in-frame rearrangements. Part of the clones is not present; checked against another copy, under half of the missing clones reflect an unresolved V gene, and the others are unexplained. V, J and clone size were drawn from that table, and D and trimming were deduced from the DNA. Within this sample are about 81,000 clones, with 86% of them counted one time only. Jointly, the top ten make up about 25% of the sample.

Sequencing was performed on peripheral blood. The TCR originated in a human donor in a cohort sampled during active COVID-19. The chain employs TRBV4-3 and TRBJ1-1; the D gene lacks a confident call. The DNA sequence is TGCGCCAGCAGCCCACGGGGTGCGAACACTGAAGCTTTCTTT. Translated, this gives CASSPRGANTEAFF.